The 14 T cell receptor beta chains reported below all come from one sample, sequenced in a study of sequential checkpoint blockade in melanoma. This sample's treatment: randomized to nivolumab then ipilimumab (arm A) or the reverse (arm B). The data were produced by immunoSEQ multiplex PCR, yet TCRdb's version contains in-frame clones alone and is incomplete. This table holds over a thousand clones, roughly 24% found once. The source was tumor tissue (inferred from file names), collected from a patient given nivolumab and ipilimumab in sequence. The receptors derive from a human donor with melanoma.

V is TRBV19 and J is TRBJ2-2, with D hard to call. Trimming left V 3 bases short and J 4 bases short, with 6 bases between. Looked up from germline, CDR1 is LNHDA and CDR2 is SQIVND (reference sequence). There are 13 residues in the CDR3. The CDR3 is CASSMGRTGELFF. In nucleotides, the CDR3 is TGTGCCAGTAGTATGGGTCGCACCGGGGAGCTGTTTTTT.

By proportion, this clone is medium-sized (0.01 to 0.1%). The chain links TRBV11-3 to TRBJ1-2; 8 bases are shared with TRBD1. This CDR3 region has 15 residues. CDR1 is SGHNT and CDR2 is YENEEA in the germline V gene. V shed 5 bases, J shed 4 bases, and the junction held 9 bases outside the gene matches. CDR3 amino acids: CASSPAGGSGYGYTF. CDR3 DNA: TGTGCCAGCAGCCCCGCAGGGGGCTCGGGCTATGGCTACACCTTC.

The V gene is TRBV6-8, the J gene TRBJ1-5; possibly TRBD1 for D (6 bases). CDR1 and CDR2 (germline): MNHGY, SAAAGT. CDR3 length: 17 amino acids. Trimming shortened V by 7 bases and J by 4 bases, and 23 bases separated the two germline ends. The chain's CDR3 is CASKHRTKRTENQPQHF. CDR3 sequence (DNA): TGTGCCAGCAAACACCGTACTAAGAGGACAGAAAATCAGCCCCAGCATTTT.

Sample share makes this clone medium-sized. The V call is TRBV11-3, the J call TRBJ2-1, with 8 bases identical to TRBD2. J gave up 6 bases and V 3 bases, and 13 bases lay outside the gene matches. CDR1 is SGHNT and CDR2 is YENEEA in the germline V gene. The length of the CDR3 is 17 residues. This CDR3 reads CASSLGSGSYEFNEQFF. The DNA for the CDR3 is TGTGCCAGCAGCTTGGGGAGCGGGAGCTATGAATTCAATGAGCAGTTCTTC.

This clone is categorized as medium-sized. Written as DNA, the CDR3 is TGTGCCAGCAGCTTAGAGACAGGGGTAGCGGATACGCAGTATTTT. This codes for CASSLETGVADTQYF. This chain connects TRBV11-3 to TRBJ2-3, with 8 nucleotides matching TRBD1. CDR1 and CDR2 (germline): SGHNT, YENEEA. Trimming removed 0 bases from V and 6 bases from J; junction bases left unmatched: 5. The CDR3 extends over 15 amino acids.

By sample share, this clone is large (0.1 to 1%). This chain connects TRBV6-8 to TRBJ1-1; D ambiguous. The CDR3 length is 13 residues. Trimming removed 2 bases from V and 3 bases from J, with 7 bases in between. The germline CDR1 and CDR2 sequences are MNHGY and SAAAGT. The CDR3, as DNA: TGTGCCAGCAGTTACGGAGGGTACACTGAAGCTTTCTTT. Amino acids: CASSYGGYTEAFF.

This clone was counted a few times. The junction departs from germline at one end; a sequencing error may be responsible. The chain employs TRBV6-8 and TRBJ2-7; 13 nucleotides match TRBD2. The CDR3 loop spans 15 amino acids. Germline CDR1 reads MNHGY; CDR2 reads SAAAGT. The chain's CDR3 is CAISALAGGLGEQYF. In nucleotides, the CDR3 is TGTGCCATCAGTGCACTAGCGGGAGGGCTCGGCGAGCAGTACTTC.

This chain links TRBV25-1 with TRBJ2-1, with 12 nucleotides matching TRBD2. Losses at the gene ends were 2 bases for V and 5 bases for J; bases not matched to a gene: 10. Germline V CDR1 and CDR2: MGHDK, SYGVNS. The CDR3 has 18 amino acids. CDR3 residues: CASSELAGGPRTNNEQFF. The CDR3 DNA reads TGTGCCAGCAGTGAACTAGCGGGAGGGCCTCGTACTAACAATGAGCAGTTCTTC.

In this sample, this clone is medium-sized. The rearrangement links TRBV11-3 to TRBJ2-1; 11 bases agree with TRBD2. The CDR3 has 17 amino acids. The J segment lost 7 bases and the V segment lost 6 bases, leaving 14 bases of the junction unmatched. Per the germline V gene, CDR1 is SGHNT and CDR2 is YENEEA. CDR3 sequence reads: CASSSTHTSGSWNEQFF. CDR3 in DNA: TGTGCCAGCAGTTCCACCCATACTAGCGGGAGCTGGAATGAGCAGTTCTTC.

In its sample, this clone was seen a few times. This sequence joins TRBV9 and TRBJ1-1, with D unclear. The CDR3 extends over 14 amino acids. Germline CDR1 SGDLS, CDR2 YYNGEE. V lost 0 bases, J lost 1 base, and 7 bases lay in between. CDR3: CASSVGVKNTEAFF. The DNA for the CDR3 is TGTGCCAGCAGCGTAGGGGTAAAGAACACTGAAGCTTTCTTT.

The CDR3 spells CASGLGRREQFF. The CDR3 nucleotides are TGTGCCAGCGGGTTAGGGCGTCGTGAGCAGTTCTTC. The chain couples TRBV6-8 to TRBJ2-1; D gene ambiguous. The V end lost 8 bases, the J end lost 9 bases, and 14 bases lay between the germline ends. The germline CDR1 and CDR2 sequences are MNHGY and SAAAGT. This CDR3 comprises 12 residues.

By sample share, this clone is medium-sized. The CDR3 nucleotides are TGTGCCAGCAGCTCGACAGGGCAGGGAGAGACCCAGTACTTC. This sequence encodes CASSSTGQGETQYF. The rearrangement links TRBV11-3 to TRBJ2-5; 7 bases are shared with TRBD1. With V trimmed by 4 bases and J by 4 bases, 6 bases remained unmatched. Germline V gene lookup returns CDR1 SGHNT and CDR2 YENEEA. This CDR3 has 14 residues.

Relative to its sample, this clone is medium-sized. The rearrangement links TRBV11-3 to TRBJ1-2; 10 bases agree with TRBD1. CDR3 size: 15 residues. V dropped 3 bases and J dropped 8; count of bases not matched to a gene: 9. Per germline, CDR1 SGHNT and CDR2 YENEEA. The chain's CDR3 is CASSLETGGWGGYTF. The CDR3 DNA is TGTGCCAGCAGCTTGGAGACAGGGGGCTGGGGAGGCTACACCTTC.

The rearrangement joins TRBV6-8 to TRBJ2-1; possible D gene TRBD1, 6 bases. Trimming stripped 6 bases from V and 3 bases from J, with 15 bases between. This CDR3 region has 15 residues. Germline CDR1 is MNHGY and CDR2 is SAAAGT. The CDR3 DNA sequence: TGTGCCAGCAGGGGAAGGACAGAATTCTACAATGAGCAGTTCTTC. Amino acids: CASRGRTEFYNEQFF.